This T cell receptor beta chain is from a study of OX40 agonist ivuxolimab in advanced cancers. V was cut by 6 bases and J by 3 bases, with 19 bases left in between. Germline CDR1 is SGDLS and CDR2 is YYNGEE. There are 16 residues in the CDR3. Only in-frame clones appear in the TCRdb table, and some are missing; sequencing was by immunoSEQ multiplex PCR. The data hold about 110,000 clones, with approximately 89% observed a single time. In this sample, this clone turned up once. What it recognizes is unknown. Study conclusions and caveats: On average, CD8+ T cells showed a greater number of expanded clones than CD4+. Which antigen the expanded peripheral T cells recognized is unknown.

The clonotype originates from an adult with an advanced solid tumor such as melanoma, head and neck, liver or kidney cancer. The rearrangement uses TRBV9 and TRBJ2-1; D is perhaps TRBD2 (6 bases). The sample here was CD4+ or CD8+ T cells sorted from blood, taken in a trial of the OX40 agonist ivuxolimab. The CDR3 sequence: CASNGANRRDYNEQFF. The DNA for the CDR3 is TGTGCCAGCAACGGGGCGAATCGGAGGGACTACAATGAGCAGTTCTTC. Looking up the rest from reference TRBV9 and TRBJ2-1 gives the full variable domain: DSGVTQTPKHLITATGQRVTLRCSPRSGDLSVYWYQQSLDQGLQFLIQYYNGEERAKGNILERFSAQQFPDLHSELNLSSLELGDSALYFCASNGANRRDYNEQFFGPGTRLTVL.